Listed below are T cell receptor beta chains from one sample, sequenced in a study of spatial heterogeneity in lung cancer. TCRdb re-analysed the 5' RACE reads in MiXCR, keeping a single row per CDR3 protein. Here the sample spans about 22,000 distinct CDR3 sequences, 2.8% being singletons. Sequences were derived from lung tumor tissue, sampled at surgery. The receptors were sampled from a male donor with early-stage non-small cell lung cancer. CDR3s include the opening cysteine and the closing phenylalanine or tryptophan. The D gene is left open where the match is weak. The listing skips clone size in some rows; elsewhere it reads once, few, many or a size class.

j_call,d_call,v_call,clone_size,cdr3_nt,cdr3_aa
TRBJ1-5,TRBD1,TRBV12-5,.,TGTGCTAGTGCCTCGGGACAGGGAGGACAGCCCCAGCATTTT,CASASGQGGQPQHF
TRBJ2-5,TRBD2,TRBV20-1,many,TGCAGTGCTCGTCAACTCCCTCGACTAGCGGGAGGGCCGAGGCAAGAGACCCAGTACTTC,CSARQLPRLAGGPRQETQYF
TRBJ2-1,.,TRBV5-1,many,TGCGCCAGCAGCTTGGGACATGAGCAGTTCTTC,CASSLGHEQFF
TRBJ1-4,.,TRBV2,many,TGTGCCAGCAGTGGCGGGGGAGACACGTTTTTT,CASSGGGDTFF
TRBJ2-2,TRBD2,TRBV7-3,many,TGTGCCAGCAGGGCTACTAGCGGGGGGAACACCGGGGAGCTGTTTTTT,CASRATSGGNTGELFF
TRBJ2-5,TRBD2,TRBV9,many,TGTGCCAGCAGCGGTAGCGGGAGGATGGAGACCCAGTACTTC,CASSGSGRMETQYF
TRBJ1-2,.,TRBV10-3,many,TGTGCCATCAGTGAGCATAAAGGTGAAAGCTATGGCTACACCTTC,CAISEHKGESYGYTF
TRBJ2-1,TRBD2,TRBV20-1,many,TGCAGTGCTAGAGATTACCAGCGGGATATCAGGAATGAGCAGTTCTTC,CSARDYQRDIRNEQFF
TRBJ2-2,.,TRBV9,large,TGTGCCAGCAGCCCCCCGACCGGGGAGCTGTTTTTT,CASSPPTGELFF
TRBJ2-7,TRBD1,TRBV6-6,many,TGTGCCAGCAGCCAACCGGGACAGTCATACGAGCAGTACTTC,CASSQPGQSYEQYF
TRBJ2-2,TRBD2,TRBV11-2,many,TGTGCCAGCAGCCTACCAGGACTAGCGGGAGGAAAGAACACCGGGGAGCTGTTTTTT,CASSLPGLAGGKNTGELFF
TRBJ2-1,TRBD2,TRBV29-1,many,TGCAGCGTTGAATGGCGGGAGGAGGGTTCGAATGAGCAGTTCTTC,CSVEWREEGSNEQFF
TRBJ2-1,TRBD2,TRBV9,many,TGTGCCAGCAGCGTAGGCGGTAGCGGGAGTTCGTACAATGAGCAGTTCTTC,CASSVGGSGSSYNEQFF
TRBJ2-7,.,TRBV14,many,TGTGCCAGCAGCCTTTTCGGGCCCTACGAGCAGTACTTC,CASSLFGPYEQYF
TRBJ2-5,.,TRBV7-2,many,TGTGCCAGCAGCTTAGCCGGACTATTTCAAGAGACCCAGTACTTC,CASSLAGLFQETQYF
TRBJ2-7,TRBD2,TRBV7-7,.,TGTGCTAGCAGCCCTGGACTAGCGGGAGGTATCTACGAGCAGTACTTC,CASSPGLAGGIYEQYF
TRBJ1-2,.,TRBV14,many,TGTGCCAGCAGCCAAACGGTTAACTATGGCTACACCTTC,CASSQTVNYGYTF
TRBJ2-7,.,TRBV2,many,TGTGCCAGCAGTGCCGACTCCTCCTACGAGCAGTACTTC,CASSADSSYEQYF
TRBJ2-3,.,TRBV20-1,many,TGCAGTGCTTACCAGGGGACCGGCACAGATACGCAGTATTTT,CSAYQGTGTDTQYF
TRBJ2-2,.,TRBV3-1,many,TGTGCCAGCAGCCAAGATTTAGGTCCTCTCCGGGAGCTGTTTTTT,CASSQDLGPLRELFF
TRBJ2-2,TRBD2,TRBV5-1,many,TGCGCCAGCAGCTTGTCGACTAGCGGGAGACTATTGGCGAACACCGGGGAGCTGTTTTTT,CASSLSTSGRLLANTGELFF
TRBJ2-1,.,TRBV5-1,few,TGCGCCAGCAGCTTTACCAGGGTTACCTCCTACAATGAGCAGTTCTTC,CASSFTRVTSYNEQFF
TRBJ1-5,.,TRBV29-1,many,TGCAGCGTTGCTCACACAGGTCCAAATCAGCCCCAGCATTTT,CSVAHTGPNQPQHF
TRBJ1-5,.,TRBV4-1,many,TGCGCCAGCAGCCAAGAGACTAGCAATCAGCCCCAGCATTTT,CASSQETSNQPQHF
TRBJ2-7,TRBD2,TRBV7-6,many,TGTGCCAGCAGCTTAGAGAGCGGGGGCTCCTACGAGCAGTACTTC,CASSLESGGSYEQYF
TRBJ2-2,.,TRBV30,many,TGTGCCTGGAGTGTGGCGCCCGGGGAGCTGTTTTTT,CAWSVAPGELFF
TRBJ2-1,TRBD2,TRBV20-1,many,TGCAGTGCTAGAGGGGTTAGCGGGAGTAATGAGCAGTTCTTC,CSARGVSGSNEQFF
TRBJ2-3,TRBD1,TRBV28,many,TGTGCCAGCAGTCCCCAGGGGGCAGATACGCAGTATTTT,CASSPQGADTQYF
TRBJ2-3,.,TRBV7-9,many,TGTGCCAGCAGCCCCACTAACACAGATACGCAGTATTTT,CASSPTNTDTQYF
TRBJ2-1,TRBD2,TRBV29-1,many,TGCAGCGTTGAAGAACCGGCGAGCGGGGCTTCCTACAATGAGCAGTTCTTC,CSVEEPASGASYNEQFF
TRBJ2-3,TRBD2,TRBV12-3/TRBV12-4,many,TGTGCCAGCAGTTTTAGGGACTACCCTGATACGCAGTATTTT,CASSFRDYPDTQYF
TRBJ2-5,TRBD2,TRBV29-1,many,TGCAGCGTTGCCTTGGGTAGCGGGAGGGCCATAGAGACCCAGTACTTC,CSVALGSGRAIETQYF
TRBJ2-7,TRBD2,TRBV2,many,TGTGCCAGCAGGGAGGGGAGCGGGAGGTCCTACGAGCAGTACTTC,CASREGSGRSYEQYF
TRBJ2-7,.,TRBV6-2/TRBV6-3,many,TGTGCCAGCACCGAAGGGAAGCCCTACGAGCAGTACTTC,CASTEGKPYEQYF
TRBJ2-1,.,TRBV18,many,TGTGCCAGCTCACCACCGCCCCTCAATGAGCAGTTCTTC,CASSPPPLNEQFF
TRBJ1-1,.,TRBV5-5,many,TGTGCCAGCAGCTTGGGTCCGGGGCAGGGAGGGACTGAAGCTTTCTTT,CASSLGPGQGGTEAFF
TRBJ1-1,TRBD1,TRBV19,many,TGTGCCAGTAGTAGTAGACAGGGGGCCGGGGACACTGAAGCTTTCTTT,CASSSRQGAGDTEAFF
TRBJ1-5,TRBD1,TRBV7-9,many,TGTGCCAGCAGCCCCACTCAGACCACAGGGGTCGGTCAGCCCCAGCATTTT,CASSPTQTTGVGQPQHF
TRBJ2-7,.,TRBV10-3,many,TGTGCCATCAGTGGACTAGGGAAAGCCTACGAGCAGTACTTC,CAISGLGKAYEQYF
TRBJ1-1,TRBD1,TRBV7-2,many,TGTGCCAGCAGACAGGGGGCCAACACTGAAGCTTTCTTT,CASRQGANTEAFF
TRBJ1-1,TRBD1,TRBV20-1,many,TGCAGTGCTAGAGGCACCGGGACAGGGAACACTGAAGCTTTCTTT,CSARGTGTGNTEAFF
TRBJ2-6,TRBD1,TRBV28,medium-sized,TGTGCCAGCAGTTCGGGACAGGGGAAGGTTGGGGCCAACGTCCTGACTTTC,CASSSGQGKVGANVLTF
TRBJ2-5,TRBD1,TRBV5-1,many,TGCGCCAGCAGTCCACGACAGGGACGGCGGGAGACCCAGTACTTC,CASSPRQGRRETQYF
TRBJ1-2,.,TRBV12-3/TRBV12-4,many,TGTGCCAGCAGTTCCGTCCCCCAGAGCAACTATGGCTACACCTTC,CASSSVPQSNYGYTF
TRBJ2-7,TRBD1,TRBV20-1,many,TGCAGTGCTAGCCGACAGGGGGCGCGGAACGAGCAGTACTTC,CSASRQGARNEQYF
TRBJ2-7,.,TRBV5-1,.,TGCGCCAGCAGGATGGACTTCTACGAGCAGTACTTC,CASRMDFYEQYF